Following are 9 T cell receptor beta chains from one sample sequenced in a study of blood T cells in healthy people across ages. A second PCR of about 7 to 12 cycles used a sample-barcoded 5' primer and a J-beta primer mix. MiXCR was run by TCRdb on the 5' RACE reads, yielding one entry per CDR3 protein. The table shows roughly 1,000,000 distinct CDR3 sequences, with around 27% occurring only once. The same sample was also studied in work on T cells of mothers and their children.

The sample consisted of blood. The source of these receptors is a girl aged 2-10 years in good health.

This chain connects TRBV28 to TRBJ2-1, with a tentative D call TRBD1 (6 bases). The J call may be mistaken, given a closer DNA end match to TRBJ2-7. The germline V gene has CDR1 MDHEN and CDR2 SYDVKM. The CDR3 runs to 14 residues. The CDR3, as DNA: TGTGCCAGCAGTTGGCGACAGGTTGGCTACGAGCAGTACTTC. Protein: CASSWRQVGYEQYF.

The chain links TRBV7-6 to TRBJ2-3, with 7 bases aligning to TRBD2. Per the germline V gene, CDR1 is SGHVS and CDR2 is FNYEAQ. The CDR3 sequence is 17 residues long. Trimming at V came to 2 bases and at J to 0 bases, leaving 8 bases not matched to a gene. The CDR3 spells CASSLLPSGDSTDTQYF. The CDR3 DNA is TGTGCCAGCAGCTTATTACCCAGCGGGGATAGCACAGATACGCAGTATTTT.

This clonotype was detected a few times. One end of the junction varies from germline; a read error may be responsible. The V call is TRBV5-1, the J call TRBJ2-5; 7 bases map to TRBD1. This CDR3 contains 15 residues. In germline, CDR1 is SGHRS, CDR2 YFSETQ. CDR3 DNA: TGCACCAGCAGCTTGGCAGGGGGTAGAGGAGAGACCCAGTACTTC. Translated: CTSSLAGGRGETQYF.

This clonotype was found a few times. V usage is TRBV29-1 and J usage is TRBJ1-2; D is uncertain. V shed 7 bases and J shed 4 bases, with 13 bases lying between them. Germline CDR1 and CDR2: SQVTM and ANQGSEA. The CDR3 loop spans 12 amino acids. The CDR3 coding sequence is TGCAGCGGAACAACGGCACCCTATGGCTACACCTTC. Its protein is CSGTTAPYGYTF.

The table lists this clonotype with a few counts. The rearrangement links TRBV11-2 to TRBJ2-4; D call uncertain. The CDR3 loop spans 14 amino acids. The germline CDR1 and CDR2 sequences are SGHAT and FQNNGV. V was clipped by 5 bases and J by 6 bases, with 14 bases between them. In DNA, the CDR3 is TGTGCCAGCAGCGCCGGATCCTCGGGAAACATTCAGTACTTC. It translates to CASSAGSSGNIQYF. Variable domain in full (rest from reference TRBV11-2 and TRBJ2-4): EAGVAQSPRYKIIEKRQSVAFWCNPISGHATLYWYQQILGQGPKLLIQFQNNGVVDDSQLPKDRFSAERLKGVDSTLKIQPAKLEDSAVYLCASSAGSSGNIQYFGAGTRLSVL.

The genes are TRBV5-4 and TRBJ2-5, with D perhaps matching TRBD2 (6 bases). The V gene's germline CDR1 is SGHNT and CDR2 YYREEE (reference sequence). V was cut by 2 bases and J by 5 bases, with 13 bases left in between. The CDR3 runs to 14 residues. As DNA, the CDR3 is TGTGCCAGCAGCTTCTGGGGGGAAGTGGAGACCCAGTACTTC. It translates to CASSFWGEVETQYF.

In regard to this clonotype: The junction departs from the called germline gene at one end, perhaps through a read error. This chain joins TRBV5-1 and TRBJ1-2; perhaps TRBD1 as D (5 bases). CDR3 length equals 15 residues. Germline values: CDR1 SGHRS, CDR2 YFSETQ. The CDR3 protein is CASSLSRGVNYGYAF. The CDR3 DNA reads TGCGCCAGCAGCTTGAGCAGAGGGGTCAACTATGGCTACGCCTTC.

This clonotype has only a few counts. This sequence joins TRBV2 and TRBJ2-2, with TRBD1 as a possible D gene (6 bases). The CDR3 has 14 residues. Trimming removed 7 bases at V and 4 bases at J, with 13 bases between. Germline V lookup: CDR1 SNHLY, CDR2 FYNNEI. CDR3 sequence reads: CASTTRGGTGELFF. The DNA for the CDR3 is TGTGCCAGCACGACGCGAGGGGGCACCGGGGAGCTGTTTTTT.

This clonotype showed up many times. Germline and junction disagree at one end, which may indicate a read error. The rearrangement links TRBV6-5 to TRBJ2-1; 9 bases are shared with TRBD2. The CDR3 contains 14 residues. Germline CDR1 MNHEY, CDR2 SVGAGI. DNA for the CDR3: TGTGCTAGCAGCTTAGCGGGAGTCGGGAATGAGCAGTTCTTC. Amino acids: CASSLAGVGNEQFF.